Shown below are 4 T cell receptor beta chains from a single sample sequenced in a study of control samples from healthy donors and cancer patients. Using immunoSEQ multiplex PCR, the repertoire was profiled, and TCRdb retains in-frame clones only, with some absent. The profile shows under 450,000 clones, about 93% of them singletons. Sequenced material: PBMCs. The receptors derive from a middle-aged man with head and neck cancer.

This rearrangement joins TRBV15 to TRBJ1-5; weak D call: TRBD1 (5 bases). Germline V gene sequence: CDR1 LNHNV, CDR2 YYDKDF (reference sequence). The CDR3 has 17 amino acids. Trimming took 6 bases from V and 0 from J, leaving 18 bases between them. For the CDR3, the DNA is TGTGCCACCAGAAGCAGGGCGGGGGGTCCTAGCAATCAGCCCCAGCATTTT. Encoded protein: CATRSRAGGPSNQPQHF.

This clone was seen a few times. This chain uses TRBV5-4 with TRBJ1-5; TRBD1 matches 7 bases. Looked up from germline, CDR1 is SGHNT and CDR2 is YYREEE (reference sequence). V lost 4 bases and J lost 4; bases outside the gene matches: 8. This CDR3 spans 15 amino acids. The CDR3 region has the DNA TGTGCCAGCAGCATTAGGGGGCAAAGGAATCAGCCCCAGCATTTT. This translates into CASSIRGQRNQPQHF.

J is TRBJ2-5 and V is TRBV2, with D uncertain. Germline-derived CDR1 and CDR2 are SNHLY and FYNNEI. This CDR3 is 12 amino acids long. V was clipped by 6 bases and J by 5 bases, with 10 bases between them. CDR3 in DNA: TGTGCCAGCAGAGAACTTGTGGAGACCCAGTACTTC. Translated: CASRELVETQYF.

The chain couples TRBV27 to TRBJ2-3; a weak D match, TRBD2 (7 bases). The CDR3 is 16 residues long. Trimming took 7 bases from V and 2 from J, leaving 19 bases between them. The germline CDR1 and CDR2 sequences are MNHEY and SMNVEV (reference sequence). CDR3 amino acids: CASTLRGGGYTDTQYF. The CDR3 nucleotides are TGTGCCAGCACCCTGAGAGGGGGGGGGTACACAGATACGCAGTATTTT.